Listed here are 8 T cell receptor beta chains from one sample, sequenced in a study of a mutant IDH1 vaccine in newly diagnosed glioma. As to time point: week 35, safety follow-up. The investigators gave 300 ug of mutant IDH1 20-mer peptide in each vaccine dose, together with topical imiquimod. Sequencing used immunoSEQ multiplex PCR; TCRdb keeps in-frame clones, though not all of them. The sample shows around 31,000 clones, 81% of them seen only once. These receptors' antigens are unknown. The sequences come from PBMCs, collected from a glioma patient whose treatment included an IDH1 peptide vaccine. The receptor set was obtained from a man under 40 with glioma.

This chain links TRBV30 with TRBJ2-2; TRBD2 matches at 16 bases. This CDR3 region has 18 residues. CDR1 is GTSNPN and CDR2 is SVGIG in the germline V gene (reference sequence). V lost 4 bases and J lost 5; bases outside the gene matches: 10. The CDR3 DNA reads TGTGCCTGGACCCCGGGACTAGCGGGAGGGCGGCTTACCGGGGAGCTGTTTTTT. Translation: CAWTPGLAGGRLTGELFF.

This chain's CDR3 is CASSPQGPDSNQPQHF. CDR3 nucleotides: TGTGCCAGCTCACCACAGGGGCCAGATAGCAATCAGCCCCAGCATTTT. V is TRBV18 and J is TRBJ1-5; D perhaps matches TRBD1 (5 bases). Trimming stripped 1 base from V and 0 bases from J, with 10 bases between. CDR1 and CDR2 from the germline V gene are KGHSH and LQKENI. The CDR3 is 16 amino acids.

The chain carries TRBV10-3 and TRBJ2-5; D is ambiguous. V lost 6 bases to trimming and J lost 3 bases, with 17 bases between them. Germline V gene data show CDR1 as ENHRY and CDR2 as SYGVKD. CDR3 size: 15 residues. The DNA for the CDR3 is TGTGCCATCAGGCGTTCAGTGAGTTTGAAAGAGACCCAGTACTTC. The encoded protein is CAIRRSVSLKETQYF.

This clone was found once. CDR3 DNA sequence: TGTGCCAGCAGTGAGGGCGGTAGCACAGATACGCAGTATTTT. Residues: CASSEGGSTDTQYF. This chain joins TRBV6-1 and TRBJ2-3; D remains unclear. There are 14 residues in the CDR3. The germline V gene encodes CDR1 MNHNS and CDR2 SASEGT. Deletions cut 3 bases from V and 0 bases from J, with 7 bases between.

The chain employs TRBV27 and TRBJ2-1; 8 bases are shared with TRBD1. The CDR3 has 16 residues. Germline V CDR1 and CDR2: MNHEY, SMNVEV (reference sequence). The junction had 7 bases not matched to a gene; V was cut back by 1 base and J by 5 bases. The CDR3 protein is CASSLWQGALDNEQFF. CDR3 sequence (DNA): TGTGCCAGCAGTTTATGGCAGGGGGCTCTGGACAATGAGCAGTTCTTC.

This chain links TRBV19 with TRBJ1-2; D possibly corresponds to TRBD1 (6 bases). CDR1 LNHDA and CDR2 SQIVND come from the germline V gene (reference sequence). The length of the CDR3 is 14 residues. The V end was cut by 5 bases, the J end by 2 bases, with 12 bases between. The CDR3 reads CASSSGGRNYGYTF. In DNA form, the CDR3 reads TGTGCCAGTAGTTCCGGGGGGCGAAACTATGGCTACACCTTC.

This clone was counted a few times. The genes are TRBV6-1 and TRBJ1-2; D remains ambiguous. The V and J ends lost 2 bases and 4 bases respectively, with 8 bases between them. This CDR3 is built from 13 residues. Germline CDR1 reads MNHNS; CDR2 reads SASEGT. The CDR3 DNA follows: TGTGCCAGCAGTGAAATTGGTATCTATGGCTACACCTTC. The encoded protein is CASSEIGIYGYTF.

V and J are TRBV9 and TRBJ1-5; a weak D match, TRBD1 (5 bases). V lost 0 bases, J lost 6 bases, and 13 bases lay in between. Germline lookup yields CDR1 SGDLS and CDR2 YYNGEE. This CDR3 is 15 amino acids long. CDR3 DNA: TGTGCCAGCAGCGTAGGCTGGGGGGGAAGTCAGCCCCAGCATTTT. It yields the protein CASSVGWGGSQPQHF.